These 6 T cell receptor beta chains originate from one sample sequenced in a study of T cells in Graves' hyperthyroidism and ophthalmopathy. RNA transcripts yielded amplified TCR beta CDR3 regions. First-round RT-PCR of the TCR CDR3 relied on the HTBI primer set. In TCRdb, the multiplex PCR reads were re-called with MiXCR into one record per CDR3 protein. Of approximately 600,000 distinct CDR3 sequences in the sample, 13% to 15% are singletons; the top ten hold roughly 7.1%. The sequenced sample consisted of blood. These receptors were taken from a woman aged 18-35 years with Graves' ophthalmopathy.

This clonotype was detected many times. The chain recombines TRBV7-2 with TRBJ2-7, with TRBD1 matching over 7 bases. The V and J ends lost 5 bases and 0 bases, in that order; junction bases with no gene match: 10. The CDR3 runs to 16 residues. From germline, CDR1 is SGHTA and CDR2 FQGNSA. This chain's CDR3 is CASSLISGQRSYEQYF. The CDR3 bases are TGTGCCAGCAGCCTCATATCGGGACAGCGCTCCTACGAGCAGTACTTC.

Here the CDR3 reads CASSYPGPQATSGRNEQFF. The CDR3 nucleotides read TGTGCCAGCAGTTACCCCGGCCCCCAGGCGACTAGCGGTCGCAATGAGCAGTTCTTC. This chain uses TRBV6-5 with TRBJ2-1, with 9 bases aligning to TRBD2. This CDR3 has 19 amino acids. Trimming cost V 2 bases and J 6 bases; bases outside gene matches: 17. The germline CDR1 and CDR2 sequences are MNHEY and SVGAGI.

The sample holds many counts of this clonotype. The CDR3 reads CASSLPGRGEQYF. The CDR3 DNA sequence: TGTGCCAGCAGCCTCCCAGGGCGGGGTGAGCAGTACTTC. The rearrangement links TRBV28 to TRBJ2-7; weak D call: TRBD2 (6 bases). Germline CDR1 is MDHEN and CDR2 is SYDVKM. The CDR3 runs to 13 residues. V was pared by 6 bases and J by 7 bases, with 16 bases between.

This clonotype was counted many times. The genes are TRBV2 and TRBJ2-5; D uncertain. Looked up from germline, CDR1 is SNHLY and CDR2 is FYNNEI. V lost 6 bases and J lost 3, with 5 bases in between. The CDR3 is made up of 11 amino acids. The CDR3 sequence: CASRIEETQYF. The CDR3 bases are TGTGCCAGCAGGATTGAAGAGACCCAGTACTTC.

This clonotype was recorded at least ten times. The chain recombines TRBV7-8 with TRBJ1-1; TRBD1 is a possible D gene (6 bases). The CDR3 runs to 13 residues. V lost 1 base, J lost 4 bases, and 7 bases lay in between. From germline, CDR1 is SGHVS and CDR2 FQNEAQ. CDR3 residues: CASSLGQATEAFF. The CDR3 DNA reads TGTGCCAGCAGCTTAGGACAGGCCACTGAAGCTTTCTTT.

This clonotype was seen ten or more times. This rearrangement joins TRBV5-1 to TRBJ1-2; TRBD1 matches 8 bases. This CDR3 has 14 residues. The germline V gene has CDR1 SGHRS and CDR2 YFSETQ. The V gene end was trimmed by 4 bases and the J gene end by 0 bases; junction bases not matched to a gene: 2. This CDR3 reads CASSPTGANYGYTF. Here the CDR3 DNA reads TGCGCCAGCAGCCCGACAGGGGCTAACTATGGCTACACCTTC.